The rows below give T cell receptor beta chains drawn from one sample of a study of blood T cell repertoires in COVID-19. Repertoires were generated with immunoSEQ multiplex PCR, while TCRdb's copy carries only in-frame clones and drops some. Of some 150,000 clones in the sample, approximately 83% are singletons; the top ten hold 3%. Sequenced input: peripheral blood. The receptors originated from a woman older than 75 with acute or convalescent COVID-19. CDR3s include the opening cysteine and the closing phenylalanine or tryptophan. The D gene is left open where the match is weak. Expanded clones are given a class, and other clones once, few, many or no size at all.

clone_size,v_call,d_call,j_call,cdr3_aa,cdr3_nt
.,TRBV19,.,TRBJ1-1,CASNAGSPTEAFF,TGTGCCAGTAATGCAGGGTCCCCCACTGAAGCTTTCTTT
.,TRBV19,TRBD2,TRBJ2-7,CASSMGGLVDEQYF,TGTGCCAGTAGTATGGGAGGGCTAGTCGACGAGCAGTACTTC
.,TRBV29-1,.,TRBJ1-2,CSVEKLQATLDGYTF,TGCAGCGTTGAGAAGCTCCAGGCAACCTTAGATGGCTACACCTTC
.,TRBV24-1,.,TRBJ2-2,CATSRGQNTGELFF,TGTGCCACCTCCCGGGGACAGAACACCGGGGAGCTGTTTTTT
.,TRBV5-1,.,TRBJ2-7,CASSPETVREQYF,TGCGCCAGCAGCCCGGAGACGGTACGCGAGCAGTACTTC
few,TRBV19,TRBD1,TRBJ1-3,CASSPGTGNRGNTIYF,TGTGCCAGTAGTCCAGGGACAGGAAACCGTGGAAACACCATATATTTT
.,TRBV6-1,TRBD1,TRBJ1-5,CASSEDPGGPSNQPQHF,TGTGCCAGCAGTGAAGATCCAGGGGGGCCTTCTAATCAGCCCCAGCATTTT
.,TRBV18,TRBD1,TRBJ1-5,CASSRRSGDRTGEEGQPQHF,TGTGCCAGCTCACGGCGCTCAGGCGACCGGACAGGGGAGGAGGGTCAGCCCCAGCATTTT
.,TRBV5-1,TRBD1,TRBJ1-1,CASRPGQGNTEAFF,TGCGCCAGCAGGCCTGGACAGGGGAACACTGAAGCTTTCTTT
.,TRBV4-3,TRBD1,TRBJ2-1,CASSPGRGQGEFF,TGCGCCAGCAGCCCCGGCAGGGGACAGGGGGAGTTCTTC